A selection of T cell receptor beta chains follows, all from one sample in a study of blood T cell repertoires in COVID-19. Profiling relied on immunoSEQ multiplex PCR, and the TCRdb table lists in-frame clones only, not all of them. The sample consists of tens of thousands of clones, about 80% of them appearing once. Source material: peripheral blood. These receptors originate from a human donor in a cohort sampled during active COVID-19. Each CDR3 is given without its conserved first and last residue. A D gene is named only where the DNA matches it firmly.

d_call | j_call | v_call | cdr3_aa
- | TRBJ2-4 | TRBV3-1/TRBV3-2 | ASSLGPLAKNIQY
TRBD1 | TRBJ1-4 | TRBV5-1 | ASSWGTGGNEKLF
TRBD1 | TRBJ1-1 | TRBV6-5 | ASSYGTGRAF
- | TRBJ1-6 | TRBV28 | ASRMGAGLASPLH
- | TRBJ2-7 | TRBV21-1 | ASRGAHEQY
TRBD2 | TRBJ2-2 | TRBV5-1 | ASSSGTSGIYGELF
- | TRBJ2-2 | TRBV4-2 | ASSQDSAGELF
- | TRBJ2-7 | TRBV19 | ASAPDYRAAPREQY
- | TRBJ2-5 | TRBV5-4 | ASSFTGIQETQY
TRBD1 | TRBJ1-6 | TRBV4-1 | ASSPATGYNSPLH
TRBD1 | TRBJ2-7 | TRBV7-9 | ASSAPPGQGHYEQY
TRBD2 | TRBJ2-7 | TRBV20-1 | SASASPGLAGFRAYEQY
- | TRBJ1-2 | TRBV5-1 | ASGGGTGYGYT
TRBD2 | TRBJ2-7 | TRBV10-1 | ASSDDGRAFEQY
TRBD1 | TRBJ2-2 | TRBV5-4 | AMVGTGYTGELF
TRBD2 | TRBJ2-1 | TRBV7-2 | ASSPSGLAGNEQF
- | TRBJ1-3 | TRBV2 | ASSEIKGVSGNTIY
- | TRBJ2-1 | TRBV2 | ASSELGGSYNEQF
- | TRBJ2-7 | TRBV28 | ASSSPRGQSYEQY
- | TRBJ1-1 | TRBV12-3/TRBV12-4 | ASTPHGTTEAF
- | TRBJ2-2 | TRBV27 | ASSSNRVAGELF
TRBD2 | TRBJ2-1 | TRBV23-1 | ASSKAGAYNEQF
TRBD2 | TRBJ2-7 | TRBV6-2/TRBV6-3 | ASSEGLAGLYEQY
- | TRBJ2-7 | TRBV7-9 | ASSLSGTRYEQY
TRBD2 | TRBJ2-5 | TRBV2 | ASSGGAGGPIGGTQY
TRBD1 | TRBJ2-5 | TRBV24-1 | ATSAGLGRTGVGETQY
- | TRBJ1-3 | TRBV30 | AWADRNTIY
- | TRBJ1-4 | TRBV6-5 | ASTGTNEKLF
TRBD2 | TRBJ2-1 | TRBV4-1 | ASSPQGLAGGSYNEQF
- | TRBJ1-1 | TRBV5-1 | ASSFTAGNTEAF
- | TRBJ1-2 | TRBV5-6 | ASSLGRQIIYGYT
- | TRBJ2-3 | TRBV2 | ASRSSPSSTDTQY
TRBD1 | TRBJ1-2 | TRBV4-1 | ASSQGFRTGDKNYGYT
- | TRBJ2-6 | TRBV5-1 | ASSSDGRANVLT
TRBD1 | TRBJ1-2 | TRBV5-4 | ASSSSRDRGQFYGYT
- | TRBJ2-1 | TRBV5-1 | ASSVGGIDNEQF
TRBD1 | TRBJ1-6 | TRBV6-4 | ASSRDSDNSPLH
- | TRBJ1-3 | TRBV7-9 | ASSYNRVSGNTIY
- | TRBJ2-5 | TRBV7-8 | ASSLEGGAIQETQY
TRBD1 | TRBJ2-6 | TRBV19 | ASSISGQGLAGANVLT
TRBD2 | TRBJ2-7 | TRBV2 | ASSQGRGVSYEQY
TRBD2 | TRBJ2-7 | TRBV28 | ASSLYAGGPYEQY
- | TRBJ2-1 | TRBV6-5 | ASTPQTQGNNEQF
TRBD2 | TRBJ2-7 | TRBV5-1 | ASSSAGYEQY
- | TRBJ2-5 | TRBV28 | ASSLTSPPETQY